This record looks at one T cell receptor beta chain sequence and its context. The antigen is undetermined. TCR cDNA, made by 5'RACE template switching, carried an added universal primer site and UMIs. One entry per CDR3 protein, called by TCRdb with MiXCR from the 5' RACE reads. The data contain approximately 120,000 distinct CDR3 sequences, roughly 9% of them singletons. This record comes from a study of T cells after yellow fever vaccination. The overall study: When fractions had low cell numbers, they were prepared with SMART-Seq v4 Ultra Low Input. Study-level points and caveats: Clones that expanded after primary vaccination mostly reappeared after the booster (around 96% CD4, approximately 87% CD8).

This TCR derives from a man aged 18 to 30 who received the YFV17D yellow fever vaccine. Here the sequenced sample was CD8+ T cells sorted from PBMCs, taken on the day of the yellow fever booster vaccination.

For the CDR3, the DNA is TGTGCCAGCAGTGAAGCGCTTCGTGGTTACATCTACTACGAGCAGTACTTC. As protein: CASSEALRGYIYYEQYF. This chain uses TRBV2 with TRBJ2-7, with no clear D. The ends were cut back, 0 bases at V and 3 bases at J, with 18 bases in the middle. Germline values: CDR1 SNHLY, CDR2 FYNNEI. This CDR3 contains 17 residues.